The clone carrying this T cell receptor (beta chain) was recorded many times. Its antigen is not identified. This entry comes from a study of T-cell reconstitution after alpha-beta-depleted transplantation in children. The authors prepared the TCRbeta library with unique molecular identifiers. TCRdb reprocessed the PCR reads via MiXCR and lists one record per CDR3 protein. Among 95,000 to 150,000 distinct CDR3 sequences, more than 20% were seen once, and the ten largest hold 10% to 13%. General observations from the study: A year post-transplant, T-cell counts and diversity derived mostly from newly produced T cells. From surviving recipient T cells and thymic progenitors came the high day-60 TCRbeta diversity observed in some patients. Reportedly, roughly two months post-transplant, alpha-beta T cells arose from several hundred expanded graft clones.

The CDR3 is 16 residues long. V shed 5 bases and J 4 bases; nucleotides not matched to a gene: 5. The V and J genes are TRBV12-3 or TRBV12-4 and TRBJ2-1, with 13 bases lining up with TRBD2. The specimen was PBMCs, mostly from graft donor cells, collected 180 days after TCRalphabeta/CD19-depleted stem cell transplant. This receptor was obtained from a male patient aged 2 to 9 who had a stem cell transplant for chronic granulomatous disease, so the T cells may come from the graft donor. CDR3 DNA sequence: TGTGCCAGCAGTAGGACTAGCGGGGGCCTTTACAATGAGCAGTTCTTC. Its protein product is CASSRTSGGLYNEQFF.